These T cell receptor beta chains were read from a single sample in a study of T-cell reconstitution after alpha-beta-depleted transplantation in children. Each CDR3 protein gets one entry after TCRdb re-called the PCR reads with MiXCR. The data show about 610,000 distinct CDR3 sequences, about 10% seen once. The input for sequencing was PBMCs from the stem cell graft donor, taken from the stem cell graft. Receptor source: a human donor who donated a stem cell graft to a child with acute myeloid leukemia. Both conserved end residues are part of each CDR3. Each record gives: D gene, clone size, J gene, V gene, CDR3 protein, CDR3 DNA. D genes are given only for firm matches. Not every row has a clone size; where given, it reads once, few, many or a size class.

TRBD2 many TRBJ2-1 TRBV12-3/TRBV12-4 CASSRGTSGNEQFF TGTGCCAGCAGCCGAGGGACTAGCGGGAATGAGCAGTTCTTC
- many TRBJ2-1 TRBV28 CASRHPIREEQFF TGTGCCAGCAGGCACCCCATCAGGGAAGAGCAGTTCTTC
TRBD2 - TRBJ2-5 TRBV7-2 CASSISGRGETQYF TGTGCCAGCAGTATTAGCGGGAGAGGGGAGACCCAGTACTTC
TRBD2 - TRBJ2-3 TRBV29-1 CSVDFPGTSGSTDTQYF TGCAGCGTTGATTTCCCCGGGACTAGCGGGAGCACAGATACGCAGTATTTT
- few TRBJ2-1 TRBV20-1 CSPIGGPVNEQFF TGCAGTCCTATCGGGGGCCCAGTAAATGAGCAGTTCTTC
- - TRBJ1-4 TRBV7-6 CASTTGQIHEKLFF TGTGCCAGCACTACCGGACAAATTCATGAAAAACTGTTTTTT
- many TRBJ2-3 TRBV29-1 CSVNTGSADTQYF TGCAGCGTTAACACAGGGTCAGCAGATACGCAGTATTTT
- - TRBJ2-7 TRBV6-6 CASAPKIPYEQYF TGTGCCAGCGCCCCCAAGATCCCCTACGAGCAGTACTTC
- many TRBJ2-5 TRBV15 CATSKSSGAGGETQYF TGTGCCACCAGCAAGTCTTCGGGGGCGGGCGGAGAGACCCAGTACTTC
- once TRBJ1-2 TRBV12-3/TRBV12-4 CASSLQGRINYGYTF TGTGCCAGCAGTTTACAGGGCAGAATTAACTATGGCTACACCTTC
- few TRBJ2-7 TRBV4-3 CASSQEREYEQYF TGCGCCAGCAGCCAAGAAAGGGAGTACGAGCAGTACTTC
- few TRBJ2-2 TRBV4-2 CASSQDRLPPGELFF TGTGCCAGCAGCCAAGATCGTCTTCCGCCCGGGGAGCTGTTTTTT
TRBD2 - TRBJ2-7 TRBV6-2/TRBV6-3 CASRPPGLAIDEQYF TGTGCCAGCAGACCGCCGGGACTAGCGATCGACGAGCAGTACTTC
- few TRBJ2-1 TRBV20-1 CSAWRQASSYNEQFF TGCAGTGCTTGGAGGCAGGCGAGCTCCTACAATGAGCAGTTCTTC
- many TRBJ2-7 TRBV5-1 CASSLEEGRVDEQYF TGCGCCAGCAGCTTGGAAGAGGGCCGAGTGGACGAGCAGTACTTC
- - TRBJ2-1 TRBV20-1 CSARPPGYNEQFF TGCAGTGCCCGACCCCCGGGCTACAATGAGCAGTTCTTC
- many TRBJ2-3 TRBV29-1 CSVELGSTDTQYF TGCAGCGTTGAACTGGGCAGCACAGATACGCAGTATTTT
TRBD2 many TRBJ2-1 TRBV24-1 CATSAGTSGRAEQFF TGTGCCACCAGCGCCGGGACTAGCGGGAGGGCTGAGCAGTTCTTC
- - TRBJ2-7 TRBV28 CASSFVLSGPLGEQYF TGTGCCAGCAGTTTTGTATTGAGCGGCCCCCTGGGGGAGCAGTACTTC
TRBD1 few TRBJ1-6 TRBV25-1 CASSEYQGDNSPLHF TGTGCCAGCAGTGAATATCAGGGGGATAATTCACCCCTCCACTTT
- - TRBJ2-4 TRBV20-1 CSAPLGGDQNIQYF TGCAGTGCTCCACTGGGCGGGGACCAAAACATTCAGTACTTC
- - TRBJ2-2 TRBV29-1 CSAHSGSGELFF TGCAGCGCCCACTCGGGGTCCGGGGAGCTGTTTTTT
TRBD2 - TRBJ2-1 TRBV12-3/TRBV12-4 CASSRGLATRHEQFF TGTGCCAGCAGCCGTGGACTAGCTACCCGACATGAGCAGTTCTTC
TRBD2 many TRBJ2-1 TRBV7-6 CASSLWAGGLVSYNEQFF TGTGCCAGCAGCCTCTGGGCGGGAGGGCTTGTGTCCTACAATGAGCAGTTCTTC
- - TRBJ2-3 TRBV30 CAWSTSSDTQYF TGTGCCTGGAGTACATCCTCAGATACGCAGTATTTT
- few TRBJ1-2 TRBV12-3/TRBV12-4 CASSLGGPRGNYGYTF TGTGCCAGCAGTTTGGGTGGACCCCGGGGGAACTATGGCTACACCTTC